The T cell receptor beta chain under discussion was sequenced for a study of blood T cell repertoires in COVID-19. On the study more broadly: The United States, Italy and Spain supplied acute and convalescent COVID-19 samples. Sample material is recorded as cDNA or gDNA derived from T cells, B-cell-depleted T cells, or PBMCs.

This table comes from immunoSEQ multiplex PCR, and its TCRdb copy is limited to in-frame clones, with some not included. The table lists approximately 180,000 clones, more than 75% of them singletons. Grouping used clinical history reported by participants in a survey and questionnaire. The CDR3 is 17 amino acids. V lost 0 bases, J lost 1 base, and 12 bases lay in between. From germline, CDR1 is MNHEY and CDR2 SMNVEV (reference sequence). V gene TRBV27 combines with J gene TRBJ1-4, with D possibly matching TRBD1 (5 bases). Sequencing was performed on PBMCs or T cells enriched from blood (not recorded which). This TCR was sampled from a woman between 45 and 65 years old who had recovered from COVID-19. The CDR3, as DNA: TGTGCCAGCAGTTTATCGGCCGCCAGGGTAACTAATGAAAAACTGTTTTTT. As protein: CASSLSAARVTNEKLFF.